What follows is one TCR beta chain and its context. The antigen remains undetermined. These data come from a study of T cell responses to AZD1222 COVID-19 vaccine. Study background: Pooled samples include second doses given at about 4 or 12 weeks. Overall study findings and caveats: Spike-specific TCR depth and breadth grew after two AZD1222 doses.

The data were produced by immunoSEQ multiplex PCR, yet TCRdb's version contains in-frame clones alone and is incomplete. The profile covers approximately 100,000 clones, with 80% to 95% appearing a single time and under 5.5% taken by the ten largest. With 1 base clipped from V and 11 bases from J, the junction kept 4 bases outside the gene matches. CDR3 length: 14 residues. Germline V gene data show CDR1 as MNHNS and CDR2 as SASEGT. This chain links TRBV6-1 with TRBJ1-4; 10 nucleotides align to TRBD1. Source: peripheral blood, taken on day 0 of AZD1222 vaccination. This TCR came from an adult in good health. Here the CDR3 reads CASSEGTGGRKLFF. CDR3 nucleotide sequence: TGTGCCAGCAGTGAAGGGACAGGGGGGAGGAAACTGTTTTTT.